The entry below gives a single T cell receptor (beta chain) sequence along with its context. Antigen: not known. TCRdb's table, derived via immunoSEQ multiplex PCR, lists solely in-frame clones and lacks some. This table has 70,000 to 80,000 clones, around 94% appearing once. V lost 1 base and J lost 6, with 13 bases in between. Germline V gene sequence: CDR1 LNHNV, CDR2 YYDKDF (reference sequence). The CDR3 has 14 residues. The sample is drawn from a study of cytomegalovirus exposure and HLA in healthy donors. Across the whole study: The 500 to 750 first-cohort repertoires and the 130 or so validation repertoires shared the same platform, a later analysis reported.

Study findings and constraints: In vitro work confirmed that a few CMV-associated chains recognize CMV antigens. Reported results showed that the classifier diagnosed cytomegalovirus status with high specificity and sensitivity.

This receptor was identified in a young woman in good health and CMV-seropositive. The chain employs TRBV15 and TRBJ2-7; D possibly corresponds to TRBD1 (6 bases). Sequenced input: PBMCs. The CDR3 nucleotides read TGTGCCACCAGCAGAGTCAGGGGACCTGGCGAGCAGTACTTC. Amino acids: CATSRVRGPGEQYF.